What follows are 2 T cell receptor beta chains derived from one specimen sequenced in a study of T-cell reconstitution after alpha-beta-depleted transplantation in children. Construction of the TCRbeta library involved unique molecular identifiers. TCRdb independently ran MiXCR on the PCR reads; one entry per CDR3 protein. The profile shows about 370,000 distinct CDR3 sequences, roughly 21% of them singletons. The specimen comprised PBMCs from the stem cell graft donor, sampled from the stem cell graft. All receptors come from a human donor who donated a stem cell graft to a child with acute myeloid leukemia.

The chain has TRBV14 and TRBJ2-2, with D possibly matching TRBD2 (6 bases). V shed 1 base and J shed 4 bases, with 16 bases lying between them. CDR3 length: 17 amino acids. Germline lookup yields CDR1 SGHDN and CDR2 FVKESK. DNA for the CDR3: TGTGCCAGCAGCCAAGTATATTTCGGGAGTGGCACCGGGGAGCTGTTTTTT. Amino acids: CASSQVYFGSGTGELFF.

This clonotype showed up just a few times. The V call is TRBV5-1, the J call TRBJ2-1; TRBD2 aligns across 9 bases. Germline-derived CDR1 and CDR2 are SGHRS and YFSETQ. The CDR3 runs to 18 residues. With V trimmed by 0 bases and J by 4 bases, 11 bases remained unmatched. CDR3 bases: TGCGCCAGCAGCTTGGAAGGTAGCGGGAGAGGGGCGTACAATGAGCAGTTCTTC. Translating gives CASSLEGSGRGAYNEQFF. The variable domain in full, completed from reference TRBV5-1 and TRBJ2-1, reads KAGVTQTPRYLIKTRGQQVTLSCSPISGHRSVSWYQQTPGQGLQFLFEYFSETQRNKGNFPGRFSGRQFSNSRSEMNVSTLELGDSALYLCASSLEGSGRGAYNEQFFGPGTRLTVL.